One sample yielded the 16 T cell receptor beta chains listed below, sequenced in a study of blood T cell repertoires in COVID-19. TCRdb's copy holds only in-frame clones and misses some; the assay was immunoSEQ multiplex PCR. The sample has around 70,000 clones; roughly 84% are singletons. The sequenced sample consisted of peripheral blood. Receptors were obtained from a man in his fifties or sixties with active COVID-19.

The J gene is TRBJ1-6, the V gene TRBV4-3; the D gene is possibly TRBD1 (6 bases). The CDR3 has 18 residues. Trimming pared 2 bases from V and 5 bases from J, leaving 19 bases between. The germline V gene has CDR1 LGHNA and CDR2 YSLEER. CDR3: CASSQYHFTGYNNSPLHF. The DNA for the CDR3 is TGCGCCAGCAGCCAATACCATTTTACAGGGTATAATAATTCACCCCTCCACTTT.

The chain joins TRBV27 to TRBJ2-3; weak D call: TRBD1 (5 bases). Germline loops: CDR1 MNHEY, CDR2 SMNVEV (reference sequence). Trimming removed 1 base at V and 1 base at J, with 15 bases between. This CDR3 region has 17 residues. CDR3 sequence reads: CASSLLVGLGGTDTQYF. The DNA for the CDR3 is TGTGCCAGCAGTTTATTGGTGGGGCTAGGAGGCACAGATACGCAGTATTTT.

The chain uses TRBV24-1 and TRBJ1-2; D is uncertain. V was cut by 3 bases and J by 4 bases, with 8 bases left in between. CDR1 is KGHDR, CDR2 SFDVKD, per germline. This CDR3 has 13 residues. The CDR3 DNA is TGTGCCACCAGTGATAGCCAGGTCTATGGCTACACCTTC. This encodes CATSDSQVYGYTF.

This chain joins TRBV29-1 and TRBJ2-7; 9 bases agree with TRBD1. Unmatched junction bases numbered 17, after V lost 7 bases and J lost 1 base. The CDR3 consists of 17 residues. CDR1 and CDR2 from the germline V gene are SQVTM and ANQGSEA. The CDR3 bases are TGCAGCGCCATGGGAATGGGGACAGGGTCAACTTCCTACGAGCAGTACTTC. Translation: CSAMGMGTGSTSYEQYF.

The chain couples TRBV19 to TRBJ2-2; 7 bases agree with TRBD2. Trimming cost V 5 bases and J 5 bases; bases outside gene matches: 8. The CDR3 contains 15 residues. CDR1 and CDR2 (germline): LNHDA, SQIVND (reference sequence). CDR3 sequence reads: CASSLVGGPTGELFF. CDR3 DNA sequence: TGTGCCAGTAGTCTGGTGGGAGGGCCAACCGGGGAGCTGTTTTTT. Variable domain in full (rest from reference TRBV19 and TRBJ2-2): DGGITQSPKYLFRKEGQNVTLSCEQNLNHDAMYWYRQDPGQGLRLIYYSQIVNDFQKGDIAEGYSVSREKKESFPLTVTSAQKNPTAFYLCASSLVGGPTGELFFGEGSRLTVL.

This chain joins TRBV24-1 and TRBJ2-3, with 7 nucleotides matching TRBD1. J gave up 3 bases and V 5 bases, and 4 bases lay outside the gene matches. This CDR3 comprises 14 residues. The germline CDR1 and CDR2 sequences are KGHDR and SFDVKD. CDR3 DNA sequence: TGTGCCACCAGTGTTACAGGGGAGACAGATACGCAGTATTTT. Amino acids: CATSVTGETDTQYF.

The V call is TRBV28, the J call TRBJ2-1, with TRBD1 identical over 9 bases. V lost 4 bases, J lost 6 bases, and 10 bases stayed unmatched. Germline V CDR1 and CDR2: MDHEN, SYDVKM. The CDR3 is 16 amino acids. The CDR3: CASSSTTGGSINEQFF. CDR3 in DNA: TGTGCCAGCAGTTCTACGACAGGGGGATCGATCAATGAGCAGTTCTTC.

The chain employs TRBV27 and TRBJ2-3; 9 positions match TRBD2. CDR1 is MNHEY, CDR2 SMNVEV, per germline (reference sequence). This CDR3 has 17 amino acids. The V and J ends lost 1 base and 0 bases, in that order; junction bases with no gene match: 5. This chain's CDR3 is CASSLWGSGGSTDTQYF. In DNA form, the CDR3 reads TGTGCCAGCAGTTTATGGGGGAGCGGGGGGAGCACAGATACGCAGTATTTT.

The CDR3 DNA reads as TGTGCCAGCAGTGACCCAGGGGTGCTCTCTGGAAACACCATATATTTT. Protein sequence: CASSDPGVLSGNTIYF. The chain couples TRBV25-1 to TRBJ1-3; the D gene is possibly TRBD1 (6 bases). This CDR3 is 16 amino acids long. Germline V CDR1 and CDR2: MGHDK, SYGVNS. V lost 3 bases to trimming and J lost 0 bases, with 12 bases between them.

The V gene is TRBV6-5, the J gene TRBJ2-7; 8 bases fit TRBD1. The V segment lost 6 bases and the J segment 9 bases; nucleotides outside the gene matches: 7. The CDR3 is 12 amino acids. Germline CDR1 and CDR2: MNHEY and SVGAGI. Here the CDR3 DNA reads TGTGCCAGCAGCCGGACAGGGCGCGCGCAGTACTTC. This gives the protein CASSRTGRAQYF.

The rearrangement uses TRBV19 and TRBJ1-1; no definite D call. The length of the CDR3 is 12 residues. Trimming shortened V by 9 bases and J by 0 bases, and 8 bases separated the two germline ends. The V gene's germline CDR1 is LNHDA and CDR2 SQIVND (reference sequence). The CDR3, as DNA: TGTGCCAGCGCTCAGTTGAACACTGAAGCTTTCTTT. Translation gives CASAQLNTEAFF.

The chain couples TRBV28 to TRBJ2-5, with 9 bases lining up with TRBD2. Germline lookup yields CDR1 MDHEN and CDR2 SYDVKM. V trimming: 6 bases; J trimming: 4 bases; junction bases outside the gene matches: 9. The CDR3 contains 15 residues. The CDR3 loop is CASRSPRGGVETQYF. The DNA for the CDR3 is TGTGCCAGCAGATCCCCGCGGGGGGGCGTAGAGACCCAGTACTTC.

V usage is TRBV25-1 and J usage is TRBJ2-6, with no clear D. The CDR3 has 14 amino acids. V dropped 6 bases and J dropped 4 bases, with 10 bases sitting between them. Germline CDR1 is MGHDK and CDR2 is SYGVNS. The CDR3 sequence: CASRTGAGANVLTF. In DNA form, the CDR3 reads TGTGCCAGCAGGACGGGTGCAGGGGCCAACGTCCTGACTTTC. The complete variable domain, with remaining parts taken from reference TRBV25-1 and TRBJ2-6, reads EADIYQTPRYLVIGTGKKITLECSQTMGHDKMYWYQQDPGMELHLIHYSYGVNSTEKGDLSSESTVSRIRTEHFPLTLESARPSHTSQYLCASRTGAGANVLTFGAGSRLTVL.

The V and J genes are TRBV15 and TRBJ1-1; no firm D call. This CDR3 is built from 14 residues. V dropped 5 bases and J dropped 0 bases, with 10 bases sitting between them. The germline V gene encodes CDR1 LNHNV and CDR2 YYDKDF (reference sequence). The CDR3 reads CATSASGLNTEAFF. In DNA, the CDR3 is TGTGCCACCAGCGCCTCCGGTTTGAACACTGAAGCTTTCTTT.

The chain has TRBV5-1 and TRBJ2-3, with a possible D match to TRBD1 (5 bases). This CDR3 contains 15 residues. The germline gives CDR1 SGHRS, CDR2 YFSETQ. Trimming took off 2 bases at V and 2 bases at J, with 12 bases between the two ends. The CDR3 coding sequence is TGCGCCAGCAGCTTTTCAGGGCTCGACACAGATACGCAGTATTTT. The encoded protein is CASSFSGLDTDTQYF.

The V call is TRBV18, the J call TRBJ2-1; the match to TRBD1 covers 8 bases. The germline V gene has CDR1 KGHSH and CDR2 LQKENI. V dropped 2 bases and J dropped 3; count of bases not matched to a gene: 9. CDR3 length equals 17 residues. The CDR3, as DNA: TGTGCCAGCTCACCAAATTCGCAGGGGGCCCTCTACAATGAGCAGTTCTTC. Encoded protein: CASSPNSQGALYNEQFF.